This T cell receptor (beta chain) was captured in a study of blood T cell repertoires in COVID-19. Study at large: Material from acute and convalescent COVID-19 was sourced from the United States, Italy and Spain. T cells, B-cell-depleted T cells, or PBMCs provided the cDNA or gDNA that served as material.

Original processing notes: From reference gene primer amplification, estimates of nucleated cell counts were derived. Profiled with immunoSEQ multiplex PCR; TCRdb holds only in-frame clones, not every one. That table gives V, J and clone size, and the DNA gave D and trimming. The sample consists of roughly 170,000 clones, less than 90% of them appearing once. V lost 4 bases and J lost 4, with 15 bases in between. The germline CDR1 and CDR2 sequences are SGDLS and YYNGEE. The CDR3 covers 15 residues. The sequenced material came from peripheral blood. The TCR comes from a man between 65 and 79 years old with active or convalescent COVID-19. The chain couples TRBV9 to TRBJ2-1, with D uncertain. CDR3 nucleotides: TGTGCCAGCAGCCCCCTCGTGGGCCCGTACAATGAGCAGTTCTTC. As protein: CASSPLVGPYNEQFF.